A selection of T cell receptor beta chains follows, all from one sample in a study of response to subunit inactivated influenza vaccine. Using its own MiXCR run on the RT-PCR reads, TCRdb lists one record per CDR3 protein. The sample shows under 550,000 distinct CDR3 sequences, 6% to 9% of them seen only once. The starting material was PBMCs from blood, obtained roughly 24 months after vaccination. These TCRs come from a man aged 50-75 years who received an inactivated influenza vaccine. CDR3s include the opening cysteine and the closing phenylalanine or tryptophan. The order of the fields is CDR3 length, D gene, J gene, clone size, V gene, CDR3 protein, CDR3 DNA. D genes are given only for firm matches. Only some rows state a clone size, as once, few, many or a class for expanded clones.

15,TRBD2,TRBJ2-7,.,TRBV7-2,CASSLEAGRFYEQYF,TGTGCCAGCAGCTTAGAAGCGGGACGCTTCTACGAGCAGTACTTC
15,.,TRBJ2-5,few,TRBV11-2,CASTSWGRYQETQYF,TGTGCCAGCACCTCATGGGGGAGGTATCAAGAGACCCAGTACTTC
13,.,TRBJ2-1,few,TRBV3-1,CASSQIQGYEQFF,TGTGCCAGCAGCCAAATACAGGGCTATGAGCAGTTCTTC
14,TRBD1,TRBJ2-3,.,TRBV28,CASKGTDPTDTQYF,TGTGCCAGCAAAGGGACAGACCCCACAGATACGCAGTATTTT
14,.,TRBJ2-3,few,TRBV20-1,CSARRTGGVDTQYF,TGCAGTGCTAGAAGGACAGGCGGGGTAGATACGCAGTATTTT
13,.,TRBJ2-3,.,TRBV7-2,CASSLLLWDTQYF,TGTGCCAGCAGCTTACTTCTTTGGGATACGCAGTATTTT
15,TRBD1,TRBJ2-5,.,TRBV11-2,CASSLEGQGAGTQYF,TGTGCCAGCAGCTTAGAAGGACAGGGAGCAGGGACCCAGTACTTC
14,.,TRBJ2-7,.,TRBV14,CASSQTGTLYEQYF,TGTGCCAGCAGCCAAACCGGGACACTCTACGAGCAGTACTTC
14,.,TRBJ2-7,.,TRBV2,CASKDELLSYEQYF,TGTGCCAGCAAAGACGAATTGCTCTCCTACGAGCAGTACTTC
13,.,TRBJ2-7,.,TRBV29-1,CSAQSGRGHEQYF,TGCAGCGCCCAGAGCGGCAGGGGCCACGAGCAGTACTTC
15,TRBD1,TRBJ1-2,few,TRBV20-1,CSARTGETPNYGYTF,TGCAGTGCAAGGACAGGGGAAACGCCTAACTATGGCTACACCTTC
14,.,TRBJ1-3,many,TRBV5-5,CASTTRVVGNTIYF,TGTGCCAGCACCACTCGGGTGGTTGGAAACACCATATATTTT
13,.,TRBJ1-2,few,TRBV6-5,CASSYVINYGYTF,TGTGCCAGCAGTTACGTTATAAACTATGGCTACACCTTC
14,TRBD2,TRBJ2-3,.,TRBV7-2,CASSLGTSGFTQYF,TGTGCCAGCAGCCTTGGGACTAGCGGGTTTACGCAGTATTTT
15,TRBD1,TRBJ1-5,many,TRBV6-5,CASTSGQGSNQPQHF,TGTGCCAGCACTTCGGGACAGGGGAGCAATCAGCCCCAGCATTTT
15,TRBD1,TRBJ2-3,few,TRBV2,CASMSGTGGLDTQYF,TGTGCCAGCATGTCCGGGACAGGGGGTTTAGATACGCAGTATTTT